This T cell receptor (beta chain) was sequenced during a study of T-cell memory formation after mild COVID-19. Study overall: TCR clusters showed largely donor specificity. Study results and limitations: Clones shrinking from day 15 to 85 showed even CD4/CD8 mixes; later expanders tilted CD4+. CD4+ clones that contracted lay mainly in CM and EM; CD8+ ones lay in EMRA.

TCRdb redid the calling of the 5' RACE reads with MiXCR, one entry per CDR3 protein. The sample carries approximately 180,000 distinct CDR3 sequences, approximately 16% recorded once. This clonotype was recorded a few times. Its specificity is not known. Unmatched junction bases numbered 9, after V lost 5 bases and J lost 0 bases. The CDR3 extends over 17 amino acids. Per germline, CDR1 SGHTA and CDR2 FQGNSA. This chain links TRBV7-2 with TRBJ2-2; 7 bases align to TRBD1. The TCR sequence derives from an adult woman who had mild COVID-19 (a few samples of this study predate the infection). Cell type and time point are not known. The sample comprised PBMCs or a T cell subset sorted from them (not recorded which). Here the CDR3 DNA reads TGTGCCAGCAGCAGGACCTACAGGGGCCCGAACACCGGGGAGCTGTTTTTT. Translated: CASSRTYRGPNTGELFF.